This paragraph reports one TCR beta chain. Its antigen is undetermined. With V trimmed by 5 bases and J by 2 bases, 7 bases remained unmatched. This CDR3 region has 16 residues. Germline V gives CDR1 SGHDT, CDR2 YYEEEE. This record comes from a study of naive and memory T cell subsets. General study results and limits: Possibly reflecting memory cells re-expressing CD45RA, a few larger clonotypes occurred in naive repertoires, especially CD8.

Two oligonucleotides, mixed equimolar, formed the beta constant-region primer covering TRBC1 and TRBC2. Ligated cDNA was amplified by four rounds of PCR with nested alpha and beta constant-region primers and SP2. The cDNA 3' end received a ligated single-stranded oligonucleotide carrying the SP2 primer and a 12-nucleotide UMI. MiXCR, run by TCRdb on the UMI-ligation and nested PCR reads, gives a single entry per CDR3 protein. Altogether 120,000 to 150,000 distinct CDR3 sequences are present, approximately 21% being singletons, with the ten largest covering roughly 0.63%. CD4+ T cell IFNgamma after overnight CMV lysate exposure gave donor CMV status. CD4 T cells were positively selected, then CD8 T cells from the CD4-negative fraction.

Specimen: naive CD8+ T cells from blood. The TCR sequence derives from a human donor in good health. The chain carries TRBV5-6 and TRBJ2-5; 12 positions agree with TRBD2. CDR3 DNA sequence: TGTGCCAGCAGTTCGAGACTAGCGGGAGTTCAAGAGACCCAGTACTTC. This translates into CASSSRLAGVQETQYF.